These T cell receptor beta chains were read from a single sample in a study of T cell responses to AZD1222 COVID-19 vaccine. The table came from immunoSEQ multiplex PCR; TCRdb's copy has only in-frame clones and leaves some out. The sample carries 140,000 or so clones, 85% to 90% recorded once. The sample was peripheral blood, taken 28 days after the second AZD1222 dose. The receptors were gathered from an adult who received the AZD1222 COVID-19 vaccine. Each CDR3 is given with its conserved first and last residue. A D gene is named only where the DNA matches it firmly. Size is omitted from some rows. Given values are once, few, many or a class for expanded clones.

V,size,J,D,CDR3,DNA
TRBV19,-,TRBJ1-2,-,CASRLQGFYGYTF,TGTGCCAGTAGATTACAGGGCTTCTATGGCTACACCTTC
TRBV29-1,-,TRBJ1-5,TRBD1,CSVREQGADQPQHF,TGCAGCGTGAGAGAACAGGGGGCAGATCAGCCCCAGCATTTT
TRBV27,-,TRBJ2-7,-,CASSSVISYEQYF,TGTGCCAGCAGCTCGGTCATCTCCTACGAGCAGTACTTC
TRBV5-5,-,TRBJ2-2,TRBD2,CASSVLAGGNTGELFF,TGTGCCAGCAGCGTTCTAGCGGGGGGTAACACCGGGGAGCTGTTTTTT
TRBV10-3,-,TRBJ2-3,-,CAAAGRDIDTQYF,TGTGCCGCCGCGGGGCGCGACATTGATACGCAGTATTTT
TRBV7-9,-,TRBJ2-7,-,CASSDGPQKYF,TGTGCCAGCAGCGACGGGCCCCAGAAGTACTTC
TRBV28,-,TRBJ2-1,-,CASSFFYRLGVRNEQFF,TGTGCCAGCAGTTTTTTTTACCGTTTGGGTGTACGCAATGAGCAGTTCTTC
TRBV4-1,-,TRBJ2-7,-,CASSQGGVAYEQYF,TGCGCCAGCAGCCAAGGTGGGGTGGCCTACGAGCAGTACTTC
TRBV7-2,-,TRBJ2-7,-,CASSPRNSYEQYF,TGTGCCAGCAGCCCCCGGAACTCCTACGAGCAGTACTTC
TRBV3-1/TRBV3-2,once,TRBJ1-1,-,CASSTGPWGAFF,TGTGCCAGCAGCACGGGACCGTGGGGGGCTTTCTTT
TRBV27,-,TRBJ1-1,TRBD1,CATKPGQVNTEAFF,TGTGCCACCAAGCCGGGACAGGTGAACACTGAAGCTTTCTTT
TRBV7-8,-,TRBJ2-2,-,CASRSGTVATGELFF,TGTGCCAGCAGGTCCGGGACTGTTGCCACCGGGGAGCTGTTTTTT
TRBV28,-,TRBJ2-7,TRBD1,CASSSGQGIPYEQYF,TGTGCCAGCAGCTCAGGACAGGGGATCCCCTACGAGCAGTACTTC
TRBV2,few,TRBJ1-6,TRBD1,CASHRGLGNSPLHF,TGTGCCAGCCACAGGGGGTTAGGGAATTCACCCCTCCACTTT
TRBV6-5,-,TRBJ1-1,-,CASRRGPITEAFF,TGTGCCAGCAGACGCGGACCGATCACTGAAGCTTTCTTT
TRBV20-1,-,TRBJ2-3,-,CSASSLEDRKSTDTQYF,TGCAGTGCTAGTTCGCTAGAGGACAGAAAGAGCACAGATACGCAGTATTTT
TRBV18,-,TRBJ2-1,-,CASSTDREGKFF,TGTGCCAGCTCAACGGACAGGGAGGGGAAGTTCTTC
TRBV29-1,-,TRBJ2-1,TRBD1,CSATGVIYNEQFF,TGCAGCGCAACAGGGGTGATCTACAATGAGCAGTTCTTC
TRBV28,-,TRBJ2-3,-,CASSFKRGEVSTDTQYF,TGTGCCAGCAGTTTTAAAAGAGGGGAGGTTAGCACAGATACGCAGTATTTT
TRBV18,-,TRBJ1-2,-,CASSPSREDYGYTF,TGTGCCAGCTCACCATCCAGGGAGGACTATGGCTACACCTTC
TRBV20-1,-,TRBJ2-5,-,CSAWTFSYQYF,TGCAGTGCTTGGACGTTCTCCTACCAGTACTTC
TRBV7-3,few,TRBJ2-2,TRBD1,CASSDRVRTGELFF,TGTGCCAGCAGCGACAGGGTAAGGACCGGGGAGCTGTTTTTT
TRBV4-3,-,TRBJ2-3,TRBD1,CASSQGDRGLSTDTQYF,TGCGCCAGCAGCCAGGGGGACAGGGGGCTCTCCACAGATACGCAGTATTTT
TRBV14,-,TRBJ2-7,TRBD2,CASSQGTSHFYEQYF,TGTGCCAGCAGCCAAGGGACTAGCCATTTTTACGAGCAGTACTTC
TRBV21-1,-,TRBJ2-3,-,CASTDRGGTDTQYF,TGTGCCAGCACTGACCGGGGGGGCACAGATACGCAGTATTTT
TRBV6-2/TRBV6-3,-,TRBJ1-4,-,CASSSKTPSGNEKLFF,TGTGCCAGCAGTTCCAAAACACCGTCGGGCAATGAAAAACTGTTTTTT
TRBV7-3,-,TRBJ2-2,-,CASSLLVRNTGELFF,TGTGCCAGCAGCTTACTGGTACGAAACACCGGGGAGCTGTTTTTT
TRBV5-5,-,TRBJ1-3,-,CASSGSLARPGNTIYF,TGTGCCAGCAGCGGTTCTCTAGCCCGGCCTGGAAACACCATATATTTT
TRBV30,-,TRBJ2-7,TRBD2,CAWTRLAGMQYF,TGTGCCTGGACCCGACTAGCGGGAATGCAGTACTTC
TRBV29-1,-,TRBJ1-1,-,CSGRKNTEAFF,TGCAGCGGACGAAAGAACACTGAAGCTTTCTTT
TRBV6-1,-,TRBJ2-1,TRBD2,CASSGRLAGGPPANEQFF,TGTGCCAGCAGTGGGAGACTAGCGGGAGGACCCCCCGCCAATGAGCAGTTCTTC
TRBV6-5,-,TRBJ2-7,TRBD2,CASRDPSGRKGEQYF,TGTGCCAGCAGGGACCCTAGCGGGAGGAAGGGCGAGCAGTACTTC
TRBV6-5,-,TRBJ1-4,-,CASSYPKEGVDEKLFF,TGTGCCAGCAGTTACCCAAAAGAGGGGGTGGATGAAAAACTGTTTTTT
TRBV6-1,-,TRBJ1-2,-,CASSEMYGTNYGYTF,TGTGCCAGCAGTGAAATGTATGGGACAAACTATGGCTACACCTTC
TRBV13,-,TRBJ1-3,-,CASSLKDTGNTIYF,TGTGCCAGCAGCTTGAAGGACACGGGAAACACCATATATTTT
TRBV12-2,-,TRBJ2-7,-,CASRLNREVKQYF,TGTGCAAGTCGCTTAAACAGGGAGGTCAAGCAGTACTTC
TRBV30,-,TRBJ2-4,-,CAWSPDGFGFQYF,TGTGCCTGGAGTCCCGACGGGTTCGGTTTTCAGTACTTC
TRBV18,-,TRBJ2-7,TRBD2,CASSPTTSQAGGGYEQYF,TGTGCCAGCTCACCGACGACGAGTCAAGCGGGAGGCGGTTACGAGCAGTACTTC
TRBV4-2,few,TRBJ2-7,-,CASSQEYSSGEQYF,TGTGCCAGCAGCCAAGAGTACAGTTCGGGGGAGCAGTACTTC
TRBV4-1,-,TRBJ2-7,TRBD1,CASSPRQGTYEQYF,TGCGCCAGCAGCCCACGACAGGGGACGTACGAGCAGTACTTC
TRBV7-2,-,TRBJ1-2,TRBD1,CASSFGTGGLWGYTF,TGTGCCAGCAGCTTTGGTACAGGGGGTCTGTGGGGCTACACCTTC
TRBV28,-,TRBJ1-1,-,CASSLEQGRAFF,TGTGCCAGCAGTTTAGAACAGGGAAGGGCTTTCTTT
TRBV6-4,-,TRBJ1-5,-,CASSAQGDQPQHF,TGTGCCAGCAGCGCCCAGGGAGATCAGCCCCAGCATTTT
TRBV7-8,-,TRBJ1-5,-,CASSLGGSGANQPQHF,TGTGCCAGCAGCTTAGGAGGCAGTGGGGCGAATCAGCCCCAGCATTTT
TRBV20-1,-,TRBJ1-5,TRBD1,CSASVQGAGQPQHF,TGCAGTGCTAGTGTACAGGGGGCCGGGCAGCCCCAGCATTTT
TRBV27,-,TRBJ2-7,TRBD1,CASSLDTAGGAEQYF,TGTGCCAGCAGTTTAGACACGGCAGGGGGCGCCGAGCAGTACTTC
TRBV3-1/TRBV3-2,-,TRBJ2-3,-,CASSLGRLDTQYF,TGTGCCAGCAGCCTCGGACGTCTAGATACGCAGTATTTT
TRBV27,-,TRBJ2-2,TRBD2,CASNPLFSGSGTGELFF,TGTGCCAGCAACCCCCTATTTAGCGGGAGTGGCACCGGGGAGCTGTTTTTT
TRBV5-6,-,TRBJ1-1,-,CASSITYSGSRGAEAFF,TGTGCCAGCAGCATTACTTACTCCGGGTCGAGGGGCGCTGAAGCTTTCTTT
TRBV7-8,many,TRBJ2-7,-,CASSSPYSSGLGEQYF,TGTGCCAGCAGCTCCCCTTATAGTAGCGGCCTCGGTGAGCAGTACTTC
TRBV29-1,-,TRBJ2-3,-,CSARDRYFGTDTQYF,TGCAGCGCCCGGGACCGATATTTTGGCACAGATACGCAGTATTTT
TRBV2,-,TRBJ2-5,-,CASSVSTEFTVEQETQYF,TGTGCCAGCAGTGTCTCGACGGAGTTCACAGTCGAACAAGAGACCCAGTACTTC